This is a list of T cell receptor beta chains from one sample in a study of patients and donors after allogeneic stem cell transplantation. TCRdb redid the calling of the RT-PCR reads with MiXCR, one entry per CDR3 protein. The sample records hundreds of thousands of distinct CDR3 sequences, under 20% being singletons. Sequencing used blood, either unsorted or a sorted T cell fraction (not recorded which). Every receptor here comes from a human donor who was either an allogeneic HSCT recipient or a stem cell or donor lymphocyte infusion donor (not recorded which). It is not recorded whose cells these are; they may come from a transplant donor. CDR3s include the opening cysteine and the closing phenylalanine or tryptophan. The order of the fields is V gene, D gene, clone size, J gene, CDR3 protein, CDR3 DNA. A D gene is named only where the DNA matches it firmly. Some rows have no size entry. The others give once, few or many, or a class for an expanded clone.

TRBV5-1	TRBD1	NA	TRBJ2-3	CASSLRTGSDTQYF	TGCGCCAGCAGCTTGCGGACAGGGTCAGATACGCAGTATTTT
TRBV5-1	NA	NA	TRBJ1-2	CASSLAEANYGYTF	TGCGCCAGCAGCTTGGCAGAAGCTAACTATGGCTACACCTTC
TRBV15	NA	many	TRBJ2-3	CATSPGDPPDTQYF	TGTGCCACCAGTCCCGGGGACCCCCCAGATACGCAGTATTTT
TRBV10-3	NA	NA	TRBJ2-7	CAIRPSGGSYEQYF	TGTGCCATCCGCCCGTCAGGGGGGTCCTACGAGCAGTACTTC
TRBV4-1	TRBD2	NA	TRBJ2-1	CASKGSGGHEGYNEQFF	TGCGCCAGCAAGGGTAGCGGGGGCCACGAGGGATACAATGAGCAGTTCTTC
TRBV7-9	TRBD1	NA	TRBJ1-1	CASARTGDRTEAFF	TGTGCCAGCGCACGCACAGGGGATCGCACTGAAGCTTTCTTT
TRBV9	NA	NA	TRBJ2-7	CASSKRAASYEQYF	TGTGCCAGCAGCAAGAGGGCGGCCTCCTACGAGCAGTACTTC
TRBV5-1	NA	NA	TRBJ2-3	CASSLALRPSAPDTQYF	TGCGCCAGCAGCTTGGCCCTACGGCCTTCGGCTCCAGATACGCAGTATTTT
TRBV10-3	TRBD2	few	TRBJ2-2	CATQGLAGPGELFF	TGTGCCACACAAGGACTAGCGGGACCCGGGGAGCTGTTTTTT
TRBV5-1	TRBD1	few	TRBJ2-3	CASSLAGRVQGSTDTQYF	TGCGCCAGCAGCTTGGCCGGTCGGGTACAGGGGAGCACAGATACGCAGTATTTT
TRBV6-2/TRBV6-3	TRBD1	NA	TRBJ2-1	CASTPLDRAYNEQFF	TGTGCCAGCACCCCCCTCGACAGGGCCTACAATGAGCAGTTCTTC
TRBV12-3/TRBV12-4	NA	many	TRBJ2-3	CASSLAPAGLTDTQYF	TGTGCCAGCAGTTTAGCGCCGGCAGGATTGACAGATACGCAGTATTTT
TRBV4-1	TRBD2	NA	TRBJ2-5	CASSQSSSGKVETQYF	TGCGCCAGCAGCCAATCTTCTAGCGGGAAGGTGGAGACCCAGTACTTC
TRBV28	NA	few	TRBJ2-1	CASSPYSYNEQFF	TGTGCCAGCAGCCCCTACTCCTACAATGAGCAGTTCTTC
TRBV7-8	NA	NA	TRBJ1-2	CASSFPAGAGYGYTF	TGTGCCAGCAGCTTCCCCGCAGGGGCTGGCTATGGCTACACCTTC
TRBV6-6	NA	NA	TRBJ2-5	CASSYFEEETQYF	TGTGCCAGCAGTTACTTTGAGGAAGAGACCCAGTACTTC
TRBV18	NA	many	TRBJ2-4	CASSPHVGHKNIQYF	TGTGCCAGCTCACCTCACGTTGGGCATAAAAACATTCAGTACTTC
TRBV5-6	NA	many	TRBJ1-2	CASSLGRYNYGYTF	TGTGCCAGCAGCTTGGGACGGTATAACTATGGCTACACCTTC
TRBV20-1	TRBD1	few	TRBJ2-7	CSARGEGQGADEQYF	TGCAGTGCTAGAGGCGAGGGACAGGGGGCTGACGAGCAGTACTTC
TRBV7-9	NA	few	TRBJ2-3	CASSQAGTDTQYF	TGTGCCAGCAGCCAGGCTGGCACAGATACGCAGTATTTT
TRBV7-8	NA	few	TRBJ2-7	CASSLALYEQYF	TGTGCCAGCAGCTTAGCTCTCTACGAGCAGTACTTC
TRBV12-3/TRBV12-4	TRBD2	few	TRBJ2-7	CASSRPGLAGDYEQYF	TGTGCCAGCAGCCGTCCGGGACTAGCGGGAGATTACGAGCAGTACTTC
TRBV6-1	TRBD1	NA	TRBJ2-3	CASSHRGGDTQYF	TGTGCCAGCAGCCACAGGGGTGGAGATACGCAGTATTTT
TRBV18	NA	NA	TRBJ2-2	CASSLFRYTGELFF	TGTGCCAGCTCACTGTTCAGATACACCGGGGAGCTGTTTTTT
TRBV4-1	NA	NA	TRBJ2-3	CASSQDARGGTDTQYF	TGCGCCAGCAGCCAAGACGCGAGGGGGGGCACAGATACGCAGTATTTT
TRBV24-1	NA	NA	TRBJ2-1	CATSLSLGDEQFF	TGTGCCACCAGCCTCTCTCTAGGCGATGAGCAGTTCTTC
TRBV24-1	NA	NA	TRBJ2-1	CATSDVASSYNEQFF	TGTGCCACCAGTGATGTGGCGAGCTCCTACAATGAGCAGTTCTTC
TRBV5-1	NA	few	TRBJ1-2	CASSPLPGDGYTF	TGCGCCAGCAGCCCCCTGCCTGGGGATGGCTACACCTTC
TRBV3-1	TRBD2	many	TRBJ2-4	CASSQLAGGITAKNIQYF	TGTGCCAGCAGCCAACTAGCGGGAGGTATCACAGCCAAAAACATTCAGTACTTC
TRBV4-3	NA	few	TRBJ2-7	CASSPGLRSYEQYF	TGCGCCAGCAGCCCCGGTTTAAGGTCCTACGAGCAGTACTTC
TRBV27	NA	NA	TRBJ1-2	CASSVGQRNYGYTF	TGTGCCAGCAGTGTCGGACAGCGTAACTATGGCTACACCTTC
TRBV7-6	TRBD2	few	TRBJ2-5	CASSPSGREETQYF	TGTGCCAGCAGCCCAAGCGGGAGAGAAGAGACCCAGTACTTC
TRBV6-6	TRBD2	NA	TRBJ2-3	CASTRGGPDTQYF	TGTGCCAGCACGCGGGGGGGCCCAGATACGCAGTATTTT
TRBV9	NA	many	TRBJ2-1	CASSVEGWGSNEQFF	TGTGCCAGCAGCGTAGAGGGGTGGGGCTCCAATGAGCAGTTCTTC
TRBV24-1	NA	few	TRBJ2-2	CATSSAPLNTGELFF	TGTGCCACCAGTTCTGCCCCTCTGAACACCGGGGAGCTGTTTTTT
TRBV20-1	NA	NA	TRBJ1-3	CSASWGGSGNTIYF	TGCAGTGCTAGTTGGGGGGGCTCTGGAAACACCATATATTTT
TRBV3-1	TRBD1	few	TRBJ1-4	CASTYSGQGGEKLFF	TGTGCCAGCACCTACTCCGGACAGGGTGGGGAAAAACTGTTTTTT
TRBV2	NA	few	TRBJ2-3	CASTAPGRNTDTQYF	TGTGCCAGCACCGCACCGGGACGGAACACAGATACGCAGTATTTT
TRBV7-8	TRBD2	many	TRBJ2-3	CASSRLAGPTDTQYF	TGTGCCAGCAGCCGACTAGCGGGACCCACAGATACGCAGTATTTT
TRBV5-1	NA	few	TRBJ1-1	CASSLGGGMNTEAFF	TGCGCCAGCAGCTTGGGAGGAGGGATGAACACTGAAGCTTTCTTT
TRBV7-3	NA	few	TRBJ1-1	CASSAFPGVTEAFF	TGTGCCAGCAGCGCATTCCCAGGGGTGACTGAAGCTTTCTTT
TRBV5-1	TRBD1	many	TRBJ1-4	CASSPTGTGNEKLFF	TGCGCCAGCAGCCCCACCGGGACAGGGAATGAAAAACTGTTTTTT
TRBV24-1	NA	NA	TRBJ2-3	CATSDLRGRSTDTQYF	TGTGCCACCAGTGATTTGCGGGGGAGAAGCACAGATACGCAGTATTTT
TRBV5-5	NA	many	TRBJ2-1	CASSLAHSRAFF	TGTGCCAGCAGCTTGGCACATTCAAGGGCGTTCTTC
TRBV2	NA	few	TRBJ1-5	CASKHGNQPQHF	TGTGCCAGCAAGCATGGCAATCAGCCCCAGCATTTT
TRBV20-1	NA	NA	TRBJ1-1	CSAPSPTQNTEAFF	TGCAGTGCTCCCTCCCCCACCCAGAACACTGAAGCTTTCTTT
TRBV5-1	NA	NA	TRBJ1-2	CASSFEAAYGYTF	TGCGCCAGCAGCTTCGAGGCAGCCTATGGCTACACCTTC
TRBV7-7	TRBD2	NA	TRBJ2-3	CASSPGTRRTDTQYF	TGTGCCAGCAGCCCCGGGACTAGACGCACAGATACGCAGTATTTT
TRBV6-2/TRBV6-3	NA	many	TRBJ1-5	CASSYVGGTQPQHF	TGTGCCAGCAGTTACGTTGGGGGCACTCAGCCCCAGCATTTT
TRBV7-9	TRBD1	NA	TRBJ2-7	CASSIPGQGAEQYF	TGTGCCAGCAGCATTCCGGGACAGGGAGCCGAGCAGTACTTC
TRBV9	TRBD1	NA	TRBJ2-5	CASSAPPQGIETQYF	TGTGCCAGCAGCGCGCCTCCACAGGGGATCGAGACCCAGTACTTC
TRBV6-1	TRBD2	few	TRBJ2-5	CASSEVPGLAQETQYF	TGTGCCAGCAGTGAAGTCCCCGGACTAGCCCAAGAGACCCAGTACTTC
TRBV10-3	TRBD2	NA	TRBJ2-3	CAIRWREGVQDTQYF	TGTGCCATCAGATGGCGGGAGGGCGTTCAAGATACGCAGTATTTT
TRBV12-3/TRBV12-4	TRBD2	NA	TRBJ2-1	CASSKPGLEGTGSYNEQFF	TGTGCCAGCAGCAAACCGGGACTAGAAGGAACGGGCTCCTACAATGAGCAGTTCTTC
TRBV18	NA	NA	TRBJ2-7	CASSVGLGYEQYF	TGTGCCAGCTCCGTTGGGCTCGGCTACGAGCAGTACTTC
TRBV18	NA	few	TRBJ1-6	CASSPKQTYNSPLHF	TGTGCCAGCTCACCTAAGCAGACCTATAATTCACCCCTCCACTTT
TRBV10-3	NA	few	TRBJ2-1	CAISLDTGPSDEQFF	TGTGCCATCAGCCTCGATACAGGGCCGTCCGATGAGCAGTTCTTC